Sequencing of this TCR beta chain was carried out in a study of radiotherapy plus CTLA-4 blockade in lung cancer. Whole-study context: Objective responses arose in roughly 20% of patients, and 31% experienced disease control.

The table came from immunoSEQ multiplex PCR; TCRdb's copy has only in-frame clones and leaves some out. The profile shows 90,000 to 100,000 clones, approximately 82% of them singletons. CDR3 length equals 17 residues. The germline gives CDR1 MGHRA, CDR2 YSYEKL. After removal of 0 bases from V and 0 bases from J, the junction contained 4 bases not matched to a gene. This TCR was sampled from a human donor with non-small cell lung cancer that progressed on radiotherapy plus ipilimumab. The sequences come from peripheral blood, collected from a patient treated with radiotherapy plus ipilimumab. This sequence joins TRBV4-1 and TRBJ2-2, with 7 bases fitting TRBD1. The CDR3 region has the DNA TGCGCCAGCAGCCAAGATAAGGGGGCTTCGAACACCGGGGAGCTGTTTTTT. As protein: CASSQDKGASNTGELFF.